This entry lists 2 T cell receptor beta chains sequenced from one sample in a study of beta chain features in type 1 diabetes. Expressed TCRB transcripts got sequenced, as all isolated RNA was reverse transcribed. Profiling relied on immunoSEQ multiplex PCR, and the TCRdb table lists in-frame clones only, not all of them. Of around 430,000 clones listed, around 28% were seen once; the top ten hold around 0.065%. The material sequenced was naive CD4+ T cells from blood. The receptor source for this set is a man aged 18 to 35 in good health.

J is TRBJ2-6 and V is TRBV9; D is undetermined. Germline lookup yields CDR1 SGDLS and CDR2 YYNGEE. Trimming shortened V by 0 bases and J by 2 bases, and 9 bases separated the two germline ends. This CDR3 contains 16 residues. The CDR3 reads CASSVDGWAGANVLTF. The CDR3, as DNA: TGTGCCAGCAGCGTAGACGGCTGGGCTGGGGCCAACGTCCTGACTTTC.

The V gene is TRBV9, the J gene TRBJ1-6; TRBD1 matches at 7 bases. Germline V gene data show CDR1 as SGDLS and CDR2 as YYNGEE. The CDR3 extends over 14 amino acids. V lost 2 bases, J lost 8 bases, and 4 bases stayed unmatched. The CDR3 loop reads CASSVTGSDSPLHF. For the CDR3, the DNA is TGTGCCAGCAGCGTGACAGGGTCCGATTCACCCCTCCACTTT.